These 17 T cell receptor beta chains came from one sample sequenced in a study of blood T cell repertoires in COVID-19. Data came from immunoSEQ multiplex PCR; TCRdb stores just in-frame clones and leaves some out. The data hold around 100,000 clones, with roughly 90% observed a single time. The source material was peripheral blood. Receptors were obtained from a woman in her sixties or seventies with acute or convalescent COVID-19.

V usage is TRBV2 and J usage is TRBJ2-7; maybe TRBD1 (6 bases). The CDR3 has 16 amino acids. V was shortened by 5 bases and J by 0 bases, with 17 bases between the two germline ends. Germline-derived CDR1 and CDR2 are SNHLY and FYNNEI. CDR3 coding DNA: TGTGCCAGCAGTTACCACAGGGACCAACCCTCCTACGAGCAGTACTTC. Its protein product is CASSYHRDQPSYEQYF.

The chain employs TRBV19 and TRBJ2-2; D not certain. This CDR3 contains 13 residues. The germline V and J ends were trimmed by 10 bases and 4 bases, with 13 bases remaining between them. Germline V gene data show CDR1 as LNHDA and CDR2 as SQIVND (reference sequence). As DNA, the CDR3 is TGTGCCACCAGACCCCCGGGCACCGGGGAGCTGTTTTTT. This sequence encodes CATRPPGTGELFF.

Here the CDR3 reads CAWRRGNYGYTF. The CDR3 DNA is TGTGCCTGGAGACGGGGGAACTATGGCTACACCTTC. The rearrangement uses TRBV30 and TRBJ1-2; D might be TRBD1 (5 bases). Trimming pared 3 bases from V and 2 bases from J, leaving 7 bases between. The CDR3 extends over 12 amino acids. The germline gives CDR1 GTSNPN, CDR2 SVGIG (reference sequence).

The chain has TRBV19 and TRBJ2-2, with D maybe TRBD1 (6 bases). CDR3 length equals 14 residues. CDR1 and CDR2 (germline): LNHDA, SQIVND (reference sequence). The V end was cut by 10 bases, the J end by 2 bases, with 14 bases between. The CDR3 protein is CATSGQINTGELFF. CDR3 coding DNA: TGTGCCACCTCGGGACAAATTAACACCGGGGAGCTGTTTTTT. Looking up the rest from reference TRBV19 and TRBJ2-2 gives the full variable domain: DGGITQSPKYLFRKEGQNVTLSCEQNLNHDAMYWYRQDPGQGLRLIYYSQIVNDFQKGDIAEGYSVSREKKESFPLTVTSAQKNPTAFYLCATSGQINTGELFFGEGSRLTVL.

The rearrangement joins TRBV28 to TRBJ1-3; D gene uncertain. This CDR3 contains 15 residues. In germline, CDR1 is MDHEN, CDR2 SYDVKM. Between the trimmed V and J ends, which lost 6 bases and 4 bases, there was a span of 16 bases. The CDR3 loop reads CASSVQRAGGNTIYF. The DNA for the CDR3 is TGTGCCAGCAGCGTCCAGAGGGCTGGAGGAAACACCATATATTTT.

V usage is TRBV7-9 and J usage is TRBJ2-3; no clear D gene. V lost 7 bases to trimming and J lost 4 bases, with 18 bases between them. This CDR3 is 15 amino acids long. In germline, CDR1 is SEHNR, CDR2 FQNEAQ (reference sequence). CDR3: CASTNSPVRPDTQYF. The CDR3 nucleotides read TGTGCCAGCACCAATAGCCCAGTAAGGCCAGATACGCAGTATTTT.

V gene TRBV4-1 combines with J gene TRBJ2-7; D might be TRBD1 (5 bases). Trimming pared 0 bases from V and 12 bases from J, leaving 15 bases between. Germline CDR1 reads MGHRA; CDR2 reads YSYEKL. The CDR3 has 13 residues. The CDR3 region is CASSQEQETPRYF. DNA of the CDR3: TGCGCCAGCAGCCAAGAACAGGAGACCCCGAGGTACTTC.

The chain uses TRBV18 and TRBJ2-3; tentative D call: TRBD2 (6 bases). Germline assignment: CDR1 KGHSH and CDR2 LQKENI. The CDR3 runs to 15 residues. Trimming took off 4 bases at V and 0 bases at J, with 11 bases between the two ends. The CDR3 loop is CASSLSGTSTDTQYF. CDR3 sequence (DNA): TGTGCCAGCTCACTGTCCGGGACTAGCACAGATACGCAGTATTTT.

Written as DNA, the CDR3 is TGCGCCAGCAGCCCCCCGGGACTAGCGAACACCGGGGAGCTGTTTTTT. The encoded protein is CASSPPGLANTGELFF. This rearrangement joins TRBV5-1 to TRBJ2-2; 8 nucleotides line up with TRBD2. Germline V gene data show CDR1 as SGHRS and CDR2 as YFSETQ. V was pared by 4 bases and J by 0 bases, with 5 bases of the junction left unmatched. The CDR3 has 16 residues.

The rearrangement joins TRBV19 to TRBJ2-1; 8 nucleotides line up with TRBD2. Germline CDR1 and CDR2: LNHDA and SQIVND (reference sequence). This CDR3 region has 14 residues. Trimming cost V 5 bases and J 6 bases; bases outside gene matches: 6. The CDR3 DNA reads TGTGCCAGTAGTCACAGCGGGAGAAGCAATGAGCAGTTCTTC. This sequence encodes CASSHSGRSNEQFF.

This sequence joins TRBV5-1 and TRBJ2-1, with a weak D call TRBD1 (5 bases). The germline CDR1 and CDR2 sequences are SGHRS and YFSETQ. This CDR3 has 14 amino acids. The V gene lost 4 bases and the J gene lost 9 bases, with 17 bases spanning the gap. The CDR3 sequence is CASSPVEARGEQFF. The CDR3 region has the DNA TGCGCCAGCAGCCCGGTAGAGGCAAGGGGTGAGCAGTTCTTC.

The V gene is TRBV2, the J gene TRBJ1-1; TRBD1 is a possible D gene (6 bases). Deletions cut 5 bases from V and 6 bases from J, with 10 bases between. Per the germline V gene, CDR1 is SNHLY and CDR2 is FYNNEI. The CDR3 is 12 residues long. For the CDR3, the DNA is TGTGCCAGCAGTTACAGGGAAGCTGAAGCTTTCTTT. This gives the protein CASSYREAEAFF.

The gene calls are TRBV28 and TRBJ2-7; 16 nucleotides line up with TRBD2. The germline gives CDR1 MDHEN, CDR2 SYDVKM. The CDR3 is 16 residues long. After removal of 9 bases from V and 9 bases from J, the junction contained 14 bases not matched to a gene. The CDR3 nucleotides read TGTGCCAGTATTCAGGGACTAGCGGGAGGGATGATTCGGCAGTACTTC. Translated: CASIQGLAGGMIRQYF.

Only a few counts were recorded for this clone. The chain couples TRBV19 to TRBJ2-3; D is possibly TRBD1 (5 bases). The CDR3 contains 12 residues. Per germline, CDR1 LNHDA and CDR2 SQIVND (reference sequence). Trimming stripped 3 bases from V and 4 bases from J, with 5 bases between. The CDR3 region has the DNA TGTGCCAGTAGTATCAGGGCAGATACGCAGTATTTT. Amino acids: CASSIRADTQYF.

This rearrangement joins TRBV4-2 to TRBJ1-6; D call uncertain. CDR3 size: 16 residues. In germline, CDR1 is LGHNA, CDR2 YNFKEQ. Trimming removed 1 base from V and 4 bases from J, with 11 bases in between. CDR3 sequence reads: CASSQGTAGYNSPLHF. The CDR3 region has the DNA TGTGCCAGCAGCCAAGGTACTGCGGGTTATAATTCACCCCTCCACTTT.

The CDR3 spells CASSLADLAGVRETQYF. The CDR3 DNA is TGCGCCAGCAGCTTGGCGGATCTAGCGGGAGTACGTGAGACCCAGTACTTC. The V call is TRBV5-1, the J call TRBJ2-5; TRBD2 matches at 10 bases. The CDR3 consists of 17 residues. CDR1 and CDR2 (germline): SGHRS, YFSETQ. The V segment lost 0 bases and the J segment 5 bases; nucleotides outside the gene matches: 10. Complete variable domain (other parts from reference TRBV5-1 and TRBJ2-5): KAGVTQTPRYLIKTRGQQVTLSCSPISGHRSVSWYQQTPGQGLQFLFEYFSETQRNKGNFPGRFSGRQFSNSRSEMNVSTLELGDSALYLCASSLADLAGVRETQYFGPGTRLLVL.

The chain joins TRBV29-1 to TRBJ1-1; unclear D gene. The germline gives CDR1 SQVTM, CDR2 ANQGSEA. This CDR3 has 11 residues. V shed 4 bases and J shed 0 bases, with 3 bases lying between them. DNA of the CDR3: TGCAGCGTTGCGTTGAACACTGAAGCTTTCTTT. Its translation: CSVALNTEAFF.